This T cell receptor beta chain is from a study of shared clonotypes between healthy human individuals (dated by TCRdb to between 2020 and 2021). Context from the whole study: Three men and a couple of women, aged 18 to 49 years, made up the cohort. Different laboratories and diverse techniques were used to prepare libraries and sequence TCR repertoires, to increase sequencing depth and limit assay-specific biases. Leukapheresis yielded between about 0.8 and 8.9 billion PBMCs per donor. Per donor, three plates each were used for CD4 naive and CD4 memory, two for CD8 naive, and one for CD8 memory. Blood TCR repertoires of about five healthy adults were deeply sequenced to estimate repertoire size and the extent of clonotype sharing between individuals.

The CDR3, from cysteine to phenylalanine, totals 11 residues. Just the 33-base CDR3 DNA is kept, in frame starting at base 1. Trimming takes 4 bases from V and 7 bases from J, and the germline ends sit 7 bases apart. From the germline V gene, CDR1 is MNHEY and CDR2 is SVGAGI. This clone showed up just a few times. The specificity of this receptor is unknown. It has no much larger one-base neighbor in the sample; base qualities were not kept. On the study overall, not on this receptor specifically: Even with the large sequencing depth, rarefaction of the sorted-subset datasets indicated that sequencing was incomplete. Naive subsets generally had larger estimated clonotype richness than memory subsets did. Compared with non-shared clonotypes, the clonotypes found in all four sorted-subset donors had higher generation probabilities. Pairwise subsampling led to the expectation that sequencing depth would affect the degree of clonotype sharing among donors. Across a handful of donors, roughly 5% of naive CD4, approximately 4% of naive CD8, 2.3% of memory CD4, and approximately 0.42% of memory CD8 clonotypes were shared. Sampling was restricted to blood, and TCR repertoires in tissue are likely to differ from TCR repertoires in blood. The small number of donors limited the genetic and exposure-history diversity represented.

Donors were healthy HIV-negative adults with no recently reported acute infections or vaccinations. Every donor was a Caucasian adult residing in Nashville, Tennessee, USA. CD4+ T cells were enriched by magnetic negative selection; naive cells were then positively selected on CD45RA, and the negative fraction formed the memory subset. After blood collection by leukapheresis, PBMCs were isolated using Ficoll-Histopaque density gradient centrifugation and then cryopreserved in the vapor phase of liquid nitrogen. Analytical flow cytometry was used to check the purity and quantity of each magnetically sorted T cell population. Each sorted fraction had its genomic DNA isolated and then quantified by UV absorbance on a Nanodrop 2000c. Using the deep immunoSEQ assay, TCR CDR3 regions were amplified from genomic DNA by multiplex PCR. Extracted genomic DNA from each cell subset was distributed evenly across all wells of several immunoSEQ 96-well plates, and each plate was treated as a replicate. For sorted subsets, approximately 210 ng genomic DNA, equal to about 30,000 T cell genomes, was loaded into each replicate PCR. Purified libraries were quantified with a Qubit 3.0 fluorometer, sized on a Bioanalyzer 2100, and re-quantified with the KAPA Library Quantification kit. Each immunoSEQ 96-well plate was sequenced on its own single-read 150-cycle Illumina NextSeq 550 flow cell. The source study handled its data this way. Because only junctional sequences without quality scores were contained in the immunoSEQ output, filtering matching that applied to full-length reads could not be performed. To assign V/J genes and CDR3, sequences were annotated using PyIR, a Python wrapper for IgBLAST v1.9, with IMGT germline references. Any read was removed if the V/J assignment was weak (E-value above 1e-6), the CDR3 was missing, or the read contained stop codons, out-of-frame junctions, or ambiguous translated residues. V3J clonotypes were defined as sequences sharing an identical inferred V gene, J gene, and CDR3 amino acid sequence. Percentage overlap between repertoires was computed as shared unique clonotypes divided by the size of the smaller repertoire. RTK rarefaction, the Chao1 estimator, and Recon v2.1 estimates of unobserved clonotypes were used to assess repertoire richness. For all TCRbeta clonotypes obtained by the gDNA method from a handful of donors, generation probabilities were computed with OLGA. TCRdb stores this immuneACCESS table with in-frame sequences only. Part of the clones is absent; in the studies checked, under half of the shortfall reflects unresolved V genes, and no reason is known for the rest. V and J calls and clone size follow that table, whereas D and trimming were derived from the DNA. Here the sample has 550,000 to 850,000 clones; about two thirds occur a single time. Clones ranked in the top ten supply more than 1.5% of the sample.

The specimen was memory CD4+ T cells sorted from blood. This specimen's cell subset or site label, interpreted: CD45RA-negative fraction. Recombination linked TRBV6-5 to TRBJ1-1; the D segment cannot be called with confidence. This TCR came from a woman aged 30 to 39 in good health. CDR3 sequence: CASSFSGEAFF. The bases are TGTGCCAGCAGTTTCTCGGGTGAAGCTTTCTTT.